A selection of T cell receptor beta chains follows, all from one sample in a study of blood T cells in healthy people across ages. TCRdb processed the 5' RACE reads anew with MiXCR; each CDR3 protein has one entry. The sample carries some 1.5 million distinct CDR3 sequences, about 30% recorded once. The sample was blood. The receptors stem from a woman in her twenties or thirties in good health. Each CDR3 is given with its conserved first and last residue. The order of the fields is clone size, D gene, V gene, J gene, CDR3 DNA, CDR3 protein. The D gene is left open where the match is weak. Clone sizes are given selectively: once, few, many, or a class where the clone is expanded.

clone_size: many
d_call: .
v_call: TRBV12-3/TRBV12-4
j_call: TRBJ2-7
cdr3_nt: TGTGCCAGCAGTTTACTCACAGGACCCTACGAGCAGTACTTC
cdr3_aa: CASSLLTGPYEQYF

clone_size: few
d_call: .
v_call: TRBV12-3/TRBV12-4
j_call: TRBJ2-3
cdr3_nt: TGTGCCAGCTCGGTGGGGGTAGATGCGCAGTATTTT
cdr3_aa: CASSVGVDAQYF

clone_size: .
d_call: TRBD2
v_call: TRBV6-5
j_call: TRBJ2-1
cdr3_nt: TGTGCCAGCAGTTCTAGCCTAGCGGACTACAATGAGCAGTTCTTC
cdr3_aa: CASSSSLADYNEQFF

clone_size: .
d_call: TRBD2
v_call: TRBV3-1
j_call: TRBJ2-1
cdr3_nt: TGTGCCAGCAGCTATCTAGCGGGCCGGGCTGATGAGCAGTTCTTC
cdr3_aa: CASSYLAGRADEQFF

clone_size: .
d_call: TRBD2
v_call: TRBV7-7
j_call: TRBJ2-2
cdr3_nt: TGTGCCAGCAGCTTGGTCAGCGGGGGAAAAGACACCGGGGAGCTGTTTTTT
cdr3_aa: CASSLVSGGKDTGELFF

clone_size: many
d_call: .
v_call: TRBV29-1
j_call: TRBJ2-1
cdr3_nt: TGCAGCGTTGAAGATGGGGGGCGGAGTGAGCAGTTCTTC
cdr3_aa: CSVEDGGRSEQFF

clone_size: few
d_call: .
v_call: TRBV11-1
j_call: TRBJ2-3
cdr3_nt: TGTGCCAGCAGCTTTAGGACCCAACCTAGCACAGATACGCAGTATTTT
cdr3_aa: CASSFRTQPSTDTQYF

clone_size: .
d_call: .
v_call: TRBV24-1
j_call: TRBJ2-7
cdr3_nt: TGTGCCACCAGTGATGCCCGGGAGACCCGAAACAATGAGCAGTACTTC
cdr3_aa: CATSDARETRNNEQYF

clone_size: many
d_call: .
v_call: TRBV25-1
j_call: TRBJ2-7
cdr3_nt: TGTGCCAGCAGTAAGGGAGGGGGCTACGAGCAGTACTTC
cdr3_aa: CASSKGGGYEQYF

clone_size: few
d_call: .
v_call: TRBV7-9
j_call: TRBJ2-7
cdr3_nt: TGTGCCAGCAGCCACAAGACCTCCTACGAGCAGTACTTC
cdr3_aa: CASSHKTSYEQYF

clone_size: .
d_call: TRBD1
v_call: TRBV24-1
j_call: TRBJ2-1
cdr3_nt: TGTGCCACCAGTGGTTCCGGGACAGGCCTAGGAGGTGAACAGTTCTTC
cdr3_aa: CATSGSGTGLGGEQFF

clone_size: .
d_call: .
v_call: TRBV14
j_call: TRBJ1-1
cdr3_nt: TGTGCCAGCAGCCCCGCCAGCGGGGACACTGAAGCTTTCTTT
cdr3_aa: CASSPASGDTEAFF

clone_size: .
d_call: .
v_call: TRBV20-1
j_call: TRBJ2-5
cdr3_nt: TGCAGTGCTAGAGTTACAGGGGGAGGGCAGACCCAGTACTTC
cdr3_aa: CSARVTGGGQTQYF

clone_size: few
d_call: .
v_call: TRBV7-9
j_call: TRBJ2-1
cdr3_nt: TGTGCCAGCAGCCCAGCGATGGGGACAAATGAGCAGTTCTTC
cdr3_aa: CASSPAMGTNEQFF

clone_size: few
d_call: TRBD2
v_call: TRBV12-3/TRBV12-4
j_call: TRBJ2-1
cdr3_nt: TGTGCCAGCAGACAGACTAGCGGGAGTGACCATGAGCAGTTCTTC
cdr3_aa: CASRQTSGSDHEQFF

clone_size: .
d_call: .
v_call: TRBV7-9
j_call: TRBJ2-7
cdr3_nt: TGTGCCAGCAGCCCGGACTATACCTACGAGCAGTACTTC
cdr3_aa: CASSPDYTYEQYF

clone_size: few
d_call: TRBD1
v_call: TRBV6-6
j_call: TRBJ2-7
cdr3_nt: TGTGCCAGCAGTTACTCCGGGACAGGGATCTACGAGCAGTACTTC
cdr3_aa: CASSYSGTGIYEQYF

clone_size: .
d_call: .
v_call: TRBV5-1
j_call: TRBJ2-1
cdr3_nt: TGCGCCAGCAGCTCGCCGACCGGCGATGAGCAGTTCTTC
cdr3_aa: CASSSPTGDEQFF

clone_size: few
d_call: TRBD2
v_call: TRBV14
j_call: TRBJ2-1
cdr3_nt: TGTGCCAGCAGCCAAGAGGTGACTAGCGGGGGCCATGAGCAGTTCTTC
cdr3_aa: CASSQEVTSGGHEQFF

clone_size: .
d_call: TRBD1
v_call: TRBV2
j_call: TRBJ1-2
cdr3_nt: TGTGCCAGCAGTGAAAACCGGGACAGGGGGCATGGCTACACCTTC
cdr3_aa: CASSENRDRGHGYTF

clone_size: many
d_call: TRBD2
v_call: TRBV2
j_call: TRBJ2-4
cdr3_nt: TGTGCCAGCACCGGGCGGGGGTATGACAAAAACATTCAGTACTTC
cdr3_aa: CASTGRGYDKNIQYF

clone_size: .
d_call: TRBD2
v_call: TRBV7-6
j_call: TRBJ2-7
cdr3_nt: TGTGCCAGCAGCTTAACTAGCGGGGGCCTTAGCTCCTACGAGCAGTACTTC
cdr3_aa: CASSLTSGGLSSYEQYF

clone_size: .
d_call: .
v_call: TRBV7-2
j_call: TRBJ2-3
cdr3_nt: TGTGCCAGCAGCTTAAATGCGGGCAGGGATGGAGATACGCAGTATTTT
cdr3_aa: CASSLNAGRDGDTQYF

clone_size: few
d_call: .
v_call: TRBV18
j_call: TRBJ2-5
cdr3_nt: TGTGCCAGCTCGCCGCTAGCGTTCCAAGAGACCCAGTACTTC
cdr3_aa: CASSPLAFQETQYF

clone_size: .
d_call: .
v_call: TRBV12-3/TRBV12-4
j_call: TRBJ2-3
cdr3_nt: TGTGCCAGCAGTAGAACCACAGATGTGCAGTATTTT
cdr3_aa: CASSRTTDVQYF

clone_size: many
d_call: .
v_call: TRBV5-5
j_call: TRBJ2-7
cdr3_nt: TGTGCCAGCAGCTGGAACGGGGACTACGAGCAGTACTTC
cdr3_aa: CASSWNGDYEQYF

clone_size: few
d_call: TRBD2
v_call: TRBV4-3
j_call: TRBJ2-1
cdr3_nt: TGCACCAGCAGCAACGGGGCTAGCGGTTCCCTTTTGGATGAGCAGTTCTTC
cdr3_aa: CTSSNGASGSLLDEQFF

clone_size: few
d_call: TRBD1
v_call: TRBV7-2
j_call: TRBJ2-1
cdr3_nt: TGTGCCAGCAGCTTAGCTGGGACAGGGGGCCACAATGAGCAGTTCTTC
cdr3_aa: CASSLAGTGGHNEQFF

clone_size: .
d_call: TRBD1
v_call: TRBV5-5
j_call: TRBJ2-7
cdr3_nt: TGTGCCAGCAGCTATAAGATCGGACAGGGAATTTCCTACGAGCAGTACTTC
cdr3_aa: CASSYKIGQGISYEQYF

clone_size: .
d_call: .
v_call: TRBV7-9
j_call: TRBJ2-1
cdr3_nt: TGTGCCAGCAGCTCCACCCAGGGGACCCCCCAGCAGTTCTTC
cdr3_aa: CASSSTQGTPQQFF

clone_size: .
d_call: .
v_call: TRBV10-3
j_call: TRBJ1-5
cdr3_nt: TGTGCCATCAGTGAGATGGGCCAGAGCAATCAGCCCCAGCATTTT
cdr3_aa: CAISEMGQSNQPQHF

clone_size: many
d_call: .
v_call: TRBV6-6
j_call: TRBJ1-4
cdr3_nt: TGTGCCAGCAGTTACTCGCTCCCAGCAACTAATGAAAAACTGTTTTTT
cdr3_aa: CASSYSLPATNEKLFF

clone_size: many
d_call: TRBD1
v_call: TRBV4-1
j_call: TRBJ2-7
cdr3_nt: TGCGCCAGCAGCCAAGATTGGCAGGGGGCCTACGAGCAGTACTTC
cdr3_aa: CASSQDWQGAYEQYF

clone_size: many
d_call: .
v_call: TRBV14
j_call: TRBJ2-7
cdr3_nt: TGTGCCAGCAGCCAAGGGGACACCTCCTACGAGCAGTACTTC
cdr3_aa: CASSQGDTSYEQYF

clone_size: .
d_call: .
v_call: TRBV7-2
j_call: TRBJ2-3
cdr3_nt: TGTGCCAGCAGCGGCCGGACGGCAGATACGCAGTATTTT
cdr3_aa: CASSGRTADTQYF

clone_size: few
d_call: .
v_call: TRBV18
j_call: TRBJ2-4
cdr3_nt: TGTGCCAGCTCACCACGGGGCTATACAGGGGCCAAAAACATTCAGTACTTC
cdr3_aa: CASSPRGYTGAKNIQYF

clone_size: .
d_call: .
v_call: TRBV19
j_call: TRBJ1-5
cdr3_nt: TGTGCCAGTAGCGGGTCGCCAGGGCTCCGGCAGCCCCAGCATTTT
cdr3_aa: CASSGSPGLRQPQHF

clone_size: many
d_call: TRBD2
v_call: TRBV7-2
j_call: TRBJ2-7
cdr3_nt: TGTGCCAGCAGCTTAGACGGGAGGAGCTACGAGCAGTACTTC
cdr3_aa: CASSLDGRSYEQYF

clone_size: .
d_call: .
v_call: TRBV28
j_call: TRBJ2-5
cdr3_nt: TGTGCCAGCTCCGGCGAGCCCAGGAGGGAGACCCAGTACTTC
cdr3_aa: CASSGEPRRETQYF

clone_size: many
d_call: .
v_call: TRBV4-1
j_call: TRBJ1-5
cdr3_nt: TGCGCCAGCAGCCAAGACCACTCCAAACAGCCCCAGCATTTT
cdr3_aa: CASSQDHSKQPQHF

clone_size: few
d_call: .
v_call: TRBV28
j_call: TRBJ2-5
cdr3_nt: TGTGCCAGCAGTTGGATCGATTCACAAGAGACCCAGTACTTC
cdr3_aa: CASSWIDSQETQYF

clone_size: .
d_call: .
v_call: TRBV7-2
j_call: TRBJ2-3
cdr3_nt: TGTGCCAGCAGCTTAAGTCGTGGAATCCGAGCAGATACGCAGTATTTT
cdr3_aa: CASSLSRGIRADTQYF

clone_size: few
d_call: TRBD2
v_call: TRBV7-8
j_call: TRBJ2-1
cdr3_nt: TGTGCCAGCAGCTTAGGGGCGGGGGGTATGGGATCGAATGAGCAGTTCTTC
cdr3_aa: CASSLGAGGMGSNEQFF

clone_size: few
d_call: TRBD1
v_call: TRBV5-1
j_call: TRBJ1-6
cdr3_nt: TGCGCCAGCAGCTTGGAGGAGGGGGCCGGTTCACCCCTCCACTTT
cdr3_aa: CASSLEEGAGSPLHF

clone_size: many
d_call: .
v_call: TRBV4-1
j_call: TRBJ2-5
cdr3_nt: TGCGCCAGCAGCCAGTCCTCAGGGACCTGGGGGGAGACCCAGTACTTC
cdr3_aa: CASSQSSGTWGETQYF

clone_size: few
d_call: .
v_call: TRBV20-1
j_call: TRBJ1-3
cdr3_nt: TGCAGTGCCACACAGGGAGGTGGGTCCGGAAACACCATATATTTT
cdr3_aa: CSATQGGGSGNTIYF

clone_size: .
d_call: .
v_call: TRBV5-1
j_call: TRBJ1-1
cdr3_nt: TGCGCCAGCAGCGCCACAGGGATGGGTACTGAAGCTTTCTTT
cdr3_aa: CASSATGMGTEAFF

clone_size: .
d_call: TRBD1
v_call: TRBV7-2
j_call: TRBJ2-1
cdr3_nt: TGTGCCAGCAGCTGGAGGGACAGGGGGGCTGAGCAGTTCTTC
cdr3_aa: CASSWRDRGAEQFF

clone_size: .
d_call: .
v_call: TRBV7-9
j_call: TRBJ2-6
cdr3_nt: TGTGCCAGCAGCTGGACAGCGGACTCTGGGGCCAACGTCCTGACTTTC
cdr3_aa: CASSWTADSGANVLTF

clone_size: many
d_call: .
v_call: TRBV6-2/TRBV6-3
j_call: TRBJ2-1
cdr3_nt: TGTGCCAGCAGTTATCAGAGATACAATGAGCAGTTCTTC
cdr3_aa: CASSYQRYNEQFF

clone_size: many
d_call: .
v_call: TRBV20-1
j_call: TRBJ2-7
cdr3_nt: TGCAGTGCTCCCGGCGGGGTGAAGCAGTACTTC
cdr3_aa: CSAPGGVKQYF

clone_size: .
d_call: .
v_call: TRBV18
j_call: TRBJ2-5
cdr3_nt: TGTGCCAGCTCAGGGTTTGAGTTGGAGACCCAGTACTTC
cdr3_aa: CASSGFELETQYF

clone_size: .
d_call: .
v_call: TRBV18
j_call: TRBJ2-7
cdr3_nt: TGTGCCAGCTCCCCGGGACTTAGCAATGCTTCCCCCTACGAGCAGTACTTC
cdr3_aa: CASSPGLSNASPYEQYF

clone_size: once
d_call: TRBD1
v_call: TRBV12-3/TRBV12-4
j_call: TRBJ2-3
cdr3_nt: TGTGCCAGCAGTTCAGAGACAGGGCAGGGAGCAGATACGCAGTATTTT
cdr3_aa: CASSSETGQGADTQYF